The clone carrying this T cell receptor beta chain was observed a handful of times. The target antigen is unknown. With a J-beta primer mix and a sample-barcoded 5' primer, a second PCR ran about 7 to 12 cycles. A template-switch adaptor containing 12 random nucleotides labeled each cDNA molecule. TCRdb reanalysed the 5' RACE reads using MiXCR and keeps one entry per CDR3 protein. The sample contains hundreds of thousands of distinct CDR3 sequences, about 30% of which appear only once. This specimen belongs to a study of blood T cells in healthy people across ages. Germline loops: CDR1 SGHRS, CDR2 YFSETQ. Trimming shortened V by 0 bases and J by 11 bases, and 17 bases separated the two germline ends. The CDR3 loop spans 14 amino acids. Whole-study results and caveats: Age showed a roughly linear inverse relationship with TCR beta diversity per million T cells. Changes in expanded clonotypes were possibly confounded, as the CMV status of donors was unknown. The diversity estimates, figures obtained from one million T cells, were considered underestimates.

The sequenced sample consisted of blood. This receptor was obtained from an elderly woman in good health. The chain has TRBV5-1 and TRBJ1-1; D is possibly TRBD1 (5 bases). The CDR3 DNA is TGCGCCAGCAGCTTGGGGTCGAGCCGAGGGACGGCTTTCTTT. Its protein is CASSLGSSRGTAFF.